These 30 T cell receptor beta chains were all obtained from the same sample, sequenced in a study of CD8 T cells in ankylosing spondylitis. One entry per CDR3 protein results from TCRdb running MiXCR on the 5' RACE reads. The repertoire holds about 200,000 distinct CDR3 sequences, with 9.5% to 15% as singletons. The sequencing sample was made of blood, either unsorted or a sorted T cell fraction (not recorded which). The receptor source for this set is a male donor with ankylosing spondylitis or in good health (not recorded which).

This clonotype has only a few counts. The gene calls are TRBV30 and TRBJ2-1; unclear D gene. The V and J ends lost 5 bases and 4 bases respectively, with 6 bases between them. This CDR3 region has 11 residues. Germline-derived CDR1 and CDR2 are GTSNPN and SVGIG (reference sequence). CDR3 in DNA: TGTGCCTGGGCATTGTACAATGAGCAGTTCTTC. Amino acids: CAWALYNEQFF. Drawing the rest from reference TRBV30 and TRBJ2-1, the complete variable domain is SQTIHQWPATLVQPVGSPLSLECTVEGTSNPNLYWYRQAAGRGLQLLFYSVGIGQISSEVPQNLSASRPQDRQFILSSKKLLLSDSGFYLCAWALYNEQFFGPGTRLTVL.

The chain combines TRBV13 with TRBJ2-3; D is possibly TRBD2 (6 bases). V was pared by 3 bases and J by 5 bases, with 15 bases between. Germline CDR1 reads PRHDT; CDR2 reads FYEKMQ (reference sequence). The CDR3 loop spans 15 amino acids. CDR3 region: CASSLPGGEVDTQYF. DNA for the CDR3: TGTGCCAGCAGCTTGCCCGGAGGGGAGGTAGATACGCAGTATTTT.

This clonotype came up a few times. The rearrangement joins TRBV7-9 to TRBJ2-5; D unclear. The CDR3 loop spans 13 amino acids. CDR1 and CDR2 from the germline V gene are SEHNR and FQNEAQ (reference sequence). V lost 3 bases and J 2 bases, leaving 7 bases between the germline ends. The CDR3 coding sequence is TGTGCCAGCAGCTTTATGCAGCAAGAGACCCAGTACTTC. It encodes CASSFMQQETQYF.

J is TRBJ2-7 and V is TRBV5-1; D might be TRBD2 (7 bases). Germline CDR1 SGHRS, CDR2 YFSETQ. Trimming left V 0 bases short and J 7 bases short, with 14 bases between. This CDR3 spans 14 amino acids. CDR3 loop: CASSLDLGGGEQYF. The CDR3 DNA sequence: TGCGCCAGCAGCTTGGACTTGGGAGGGGGAGAGCAGTACTTC.

The table lists this clonotype with a few counts. The V and J genes are TRBV3-1 and TRBJ2-3, with D uncertain. From germline, CDR1 is LGHDT and CDR2 YNNKEL (reference sequence). V lost 0 bases and J lost 8, with 12 bases in between. The CDR3 runs 14 residues. CDR3 nucleotides: TGTGCCAGCAGCCAAGAAGGGCCCTGGGCTACGCAGTATTTT. Protein product: CASSQEGPWATQYF.

This clonotype turned up a few times. The chain recombines TRBV2 with TRBJ1-1; unclear D gene. CDR1 is SNHLY, CDR2 FYNNEI, per germline. There are 12 residues in the CDR3. The V and J ends lost 6 bases and 4 bases respectively, with 9 bases between them. The CDR3 DNA is TGTGCCAGCAGCGGGTTCGGCACTGAAGCTTTCTTT. As protein: CASSGFGTEAFF. Together with reference TRBV2 and TRBJ1-1, the CDR3 gives the full variable domain: EPEVTQTPSHQVTQMGQEVILRCVPISNHLYFYWYRQILGQKVEFLVSFYNNEISEKSEIFDDQFSVERPDGSNFTLKIRSTKLEDSAMYFCASSGFGTEAFFGQGTRLTVV.

Many counts were recorded for this clonotype. This chain joins TRBV5-6 and TRBJ2-7; no clear D gene. The CDR3 spans 16 residues. CDR1 and CDR2 (germline): SGHDT, YYEEEE. The V gene lost 4 bases and the J gene lost 3 bases, with 20 bases spanning the gap. The CDR3 DNA is TGTGCCAGCAGCCGTTTCGGGCTCCTCCTAGACTACGAGCAGTACTTC. The encoded protein is CASSRFGLLLDYEQYF.

This chain uses TRBV6-6 with TRBJ2-5; no clear D. CDR3 size: 12 residues. V lost 6 bases, J lost 5 bases, and 10 bases lay in between. CDR1 is MNHNY, CDR2 SVGAGI, per germline (reference sequence). CDR3 nucleotide sequence: TGTGCCAGCAGCAGGCTTGAGGAGACCCAGTACTTC. Its translation is CASSRLEETQYF.

This clonotype was seen a few times. The genes are TRBV5-5 and TRBJ2-5; TRBD1 might be the D (6 bases). Germline CDR1 is SGHKS and CDR2 is YYEKEE (reference sequence). The CDR3 length is 17 residues. The V gene lost 0 bases and the J gene lost 1 base, with 16 bases spanning the gap. CDR3 sequence (DNA): TGTGCCAGCAGCTTGGGGGGGCAGTTCGGACCCCAAGAGACCCAGTACTTC. It translates to CASSLGGQFGPQETQYF.

This clonotype was detected ten times or more. J is TRBJ1-2 and V is TRBV12-3 or TRBV12-4, with D perhaps TRBD1 (5 bases). The CDR3 runs to 13 residues. V lost 8 bases and J lost 4, with 14 bases in between. In DNA form, the CDR3 reads TGTGCCAGCCGCGGAGGGGAAGCCTATGGCTACACCTTC. Encoded protein: CASRGGEAYGYTF.

This chain links TRBV27 with TRBJ1-4; D remains ambiguous. CDR1 MNHEY and CDR2 SMNVEV come from the germline V gene (reference sequence). This CDR3 contains 13 residues. Deletions cut 0 bases from V and 8 bases from J, with 7 bases between. The DNA for the CDR3 is TGTGCCAGCAGTTTATCGGGCGAGGAAAAACTGTTTTTT. Encoded protein: CASSLSGEEKLFF.

The rearrangement links TRBV6-1 to TRBJ2-2, with 9 bases fitting TRBD2. The CDR3 contains 18 residues. Trimming at V came to 5 bases and at J to 1 base, leaving 11 bases not matched to a gene. Germline CDR1 MNHNS, CDR2 SASEGT. In nucleotides, the CDR3 is TGTGCCAGCAGTCCCCTCGGTAGCGGGGGTCTGAACACCGGGGAGCTGTTTTTT. This gives the protein CASSPLGSGGLNTGELFF.

This clonotype has ten or more counts. This chain uses TRBV27 with TRBJ2-2, with D perhaps matching TRBD1 (6 bases). The germline V and J ends were trimmed by 5 bases and 0 bases, with 10 bases remaining between them. The CDR3 sequence is 15 residues long. Germline CDR1 and CDR2: MNHEY and SMNVEV (reference sequence). CDR3 sequence (DNA): TGTGCCAGCAGTCATACAGGGCCGAACACCGGGGAGCTGTTTTTT. Its translation: CASSHTGPNTGELFF.

V gene TRBV6-6 combines with J gene TRBJ2-1; no firm D call. The CDR3 consists of 11 residues. V dropped 10 bases and J dropped 6 bases, with 10 bases sitting between them. Germline V lookup: CDR1 MNHNY, CDR2 SVGAGI (reference sequence). The CDR3 DNA sequence: TGTGCCACACAACGGAGCAATGAGCAGTTCTTC. Its protein is CATQRSNEQFF.

This clonotype has at least ten counts. The gene calls are TRBV7-9 and TRBJ2-1, with D unresolved. Germline V lookup: CDR1 SEHNR, CDR2 FQNEAQ (reference sequence). The CDR3 is made up of 12 amino acids. Deletions cut 3 bases from V and 8 bases from J, with 8 bases between. This CDR3 is CASSLSVDEQFF. CDR3 DNA: TGTGCCAGCAGCTTGTCGGTGGATGAGCAGTTCTTC.

This clonotype has more than one count but fewer than ten. The V gene is TRBV5-6, the J gene TRBJ1-2; D unclear. Germline V gene sequence: CDR1 SGHDT, CDR2 YYEEEE. The V gene lost 1 base and the J gene lost 8 bases, with 9 bases spanning the gap. The CDR3 runs to 12 residues. The CDR3 sequence: CASSLLERGYTF. CDR3 DNA sequence: TGTGCCAGCAGCTTGCTTGAAAGAGGCTACACCTTC.

The V and J genes are TRBV11-3 and TRBJ2-1; TRBD2 is a possible D gene (6 bases). Between the trimmed V and J ends, which lost 5 bases and 1 base, there was a span of 12 bases. The CDR3 sequence is 15 residues long. Looked up from germline, CDR1 is SGHNT and CDR2 is YENEEA. The CDR3 here is CASSPGGVSYNEQFF. The CDR3 DNA is TGTGCCAGCAGCCCCGGCGGGGTTTCCTACAATGAGCAGTTCTTC.

This clonotype was counted a few times. V and J are TRBV20-1 and TRBJ2-1; a possible D gene is TRBD2 (6 bases). This CDR3 is built from 14 residues. From germline, CDR1 is DFQATT and CDR2 SNEGSKA (reference sequence). V lost 4 bases, J lost 2 bases, and 12 bases lay in between. CDR3 sequence (DNA): TGCAGTGCTAAGTTCCAGCGGGCCTACAATGAGCAGTTCTTC. Amino acid sequence: CSAKFQRAYNEQFF.

V and J are TRBV5-1 and TRBJ1-2; TRBD1 aligns across 10 bases. CDR1 and CDR2 from the germline V gene are SGHRS and YFSETQ. This CDR3 contains 15 residues. With V trimmed by 3 bases and J by 8 bases, 10 bases remained unmatched. CDR3 sequence reads: CASSSSGTGAEGYTF. The CDR3 DNA reads TGCGCCAGCAGCTCCTCCGGGACAGGGGCGGAAGGCTACACCTTC.

This clonotype has a count of ten or more. V is TRBV12-3 or TRBV12-4 and J is TRBJ2-3; 7 nucleotides agree with TRBD1. J gave up 6 bases and V 4 bases, and 13 bases lay outside the gene matches. This CDR3 is 16 amino acids long. As DNA, the CDR3 is TGTGCCAGCAGTTCTACCGGACAGGTTACTCGCGATACGCAGTATTTT. It codes for CASSSTGQVTRDTQYF.

V usage is TRBV11-3 and J usage is TRBJ2-5; unclear D gene. Trimming left V 5 bases short and J 4 bases short, with 8 bases between. The CDR3 is made up of 12 amino acids. From germline, CDR1 is SGHNT and CDR2 YENEEA. The CDR3 DNA reads TGTGCCAGCAGCCCCACCCCAGAGACCCAGTACTTC. Its translation is CASSPTPETQYF.

The CDR3 loop reads CASSSDTVNYGYTF. The CDR3 coding sequence is TGTGCCAGCAGTTCGGACACCGTTAACTATGGCTACACCTTC. This chain joins TRBV27 and TRBJ1-2; tentative D call: TRBD1 (5 bases). V was clipped by 4 bases and J by 1 base, with 10 bases between them. The CDR3 totals 14 residues. Germline V gene lookup returns CDR1 MNHEY and CDR2 SMNVEV (reference sequence).

The chain combines TRBV12-3 or TRBV12-4 with TRBJ1-2; 8 bases align to TRBD1. This CDR3 has 13 amino acids. V shed 6 bases, J shed 6 bases, and the junction held 6 bases outside the gene matches. The CDR3 DNA follows: TGTGCCAGCAGAGTTAACAGGGGGGATGGCTACACCTTC. Translating it yields CASRVNRGDGYTF.

The CDR3 is CASSPPGGGSYNEQFF. The CDR3 bases are TGTGCCAGCAGCCCCCCCGGAGGCGGGTCCTACAATGAGCAGTTCTTC. The chain recombines TRBV7-9 with TRBJ2-1, with D perhaps TRBD2 (5 bases). Germline lookup yields CDR1 SEHNR and CDR2 FQNEAQ (reference sequence). The CDR3 has 16 residues. V lost 5 bases, J lost 1 base, and 15 bases lay in between.

This clonotype was detected only a few times. V is TRBV21-1 and J is TRBJ2-5; TRBD2 is taken as the D call from the table, unchecked against the DNA. TRBV21-1 is annotated as a pseudogene. The CDR3 sequence is 13 residues long. The CDR3 loop reads CASSGPLEETQYF. CDR3 DNA: TGTGCCAGCAGCGGGCCTTTAGAGGAGACCCAGTACTTC.

This rearrangement joins TRBV5-5 to TRBJ1-5; D remains ambiguous. Germline loops: CDR1 SGHKS, CDR2 YYEKEE (reference sequence). Trimming took 1 base from V and 2 from J, leaving 7 bases between them. CDR3 length: 14 residues. This CDR3 is CASSLSKGNQPQHF. The CDR3 DNA follows: TGTGCCAGCAGCTTGAGTAAAGGCAATCAGCCCCAGCATTTT.

This clonotype was counted a few times. The CDR3 reads CASSSLLAGGSNEQFF. The CDR3 DNA is TGTGCCAGTAGTTCTCTTCTAGCGGGGGGATCCAATGAGCAGTTCTTC. The chain recombines TRBV19 with TRBJ2-1; 11 bases agree with TRBD2. This CDR3 spans 16 amino acids. The germline gives CDR1 LNHDA, CDR2 SQIVND (reference sequence). The V gene end was trimmed by 5 bases and the J gene end by 6 bases; junction bases not matched to a gene: 9.

The J gene is TRBJ2-7, the V gene TRBV2; D uncertain. V was clipped by 6 bases and J by 2 bases, with 11 bases between them. The V gene's germline CDR1 is SNHLY and CDR2 FYNNEI. The CDR3 totals 13 residues. The CDR3 DNA is TGTGCCAGCAGGCGCGGTATTCCCTACGAGCAGTACTTC. It encodes CASRRGIPYEQYF.

This clonotype was recorded many times. Since no conserved phenylalanine or tryptophan closes the CDR3, a read error is the likely cause. No DNA is shown, since the ends of the CDR3 on it are uncertain; the CDR3 is the one TCRdb lists. This chain joins TRBV25-1 and TRBJ2-7; TRBD1, the table's D call, lacks a check against the DNA. The CDR3 totals 14 residues, both ends included. Germline V gene sequence: CDR1 MGHDK, CDR2 SYGVNS. The CDR3 region is CASSSGRGSAPYDP.

The rearrangement links TRBV19 to TRBJ2-1; TRBD2 matches 8 bases. Germline V CDR1 and CDR2: LNHDA, SQIVND (reference sequence). J was trimmed by 3 bases and V by 6 bases; bases with no gene match: 7. The CDR3 sequence is 15 residues long. The CDR3 region has the DNA TGTGCCAGTAGATCTGCGGGGGGATACTACAATGAGCAGTTCTTC. Translating gives CASRSAGGYYNEQFF. The whole variable domain, remainder taken from reference TRBV19 and TRBJ2-1, is DGGITQSPKYLFRKEGQNVTLSCEQNLNHDAMYWYRQDPGQGLRLIYYSQIVNDFQKGDIAEGYSVSREKKESFPLTVTSAQKNPTAFYLCASRSAGGYYNEQFFGPGTRLTVL.